One and the same sample provided the 4 T cell receptor beta chains below, sequenced in a study of identical twins. TCRdb ran MiXCR on the 5' RACE reads and lists one entry per CDR3 protein. Of 350,000 to 400,000 distinct CDR3 sequences in the sample, approximately 8.8% were seen once. Sequenced material: naive T cells sorted from blood. Source of these receptors: a woman aged 45 to 65 in good health.

In this sample, this clonotype turned up many times. The rearrangement uses TRBV4-1 and TRBJ2-2; D gene uncertain. V was cut by 1 base and J by 2 bases, with 8 bases left in between. Germline CDR1 and CDR2: MGHRA and YSYEKL. The CDR3 consists of 15 residues. The CDR3 region has the DNA TGCGCCAGCAGCCAAGTCCCCACAAACACCGGGGAGCTGTTTTTT. The encoded protein is CASSQVPTNTGELFF.

This clonotype appeared a few times. The J gene is TRBJ2-2, the V gene TRBV5-1; D gene ambiguous. CDR3 length equals 14 residues. CDR1 SGHRS and CDR2 YFSETQ come from the germline V gene. The germline V and J ends were trimmed by 1 base and 7 bases, with 11 bases remaining between them. The CDR3 loop reads CASSLFVEDGELFF. DNA of the CDR3: TGCGCCAGCAGCTTGTTCGTAGAGGACGGGGAGCTGTTTTTT.

This clonotype was counted at least ten times. The chain carries TRBV2 and TRBJ2-5, with unresolved D. The CDR3 consists of 12 residues. V was pared by 3 bases and J by 7 bases, with 9 bases between. The germline gives CDR1 SNHLY, CDR2 FYNNEI. The CDR3 coding sequence is TGTGCCAGCAGTGATTTGTGGGGGACCCAGTACTTC. Translated, it gives CASSDLWGTQYF.

The table lists this clonotype with a few counts. The CDR3 sequence: CASSLAGGAGQETQYF. The CDR3 DNA reads TGTGCCAGCAGCTTAGCTGGGGGGGCCGGCCAAGAGACCCAGTACTTC. J is TRBJ2-5 and V is TRBV7-9, with D perhaps matching TRBD2 (7 bases). Trimming took off 0 bases at V and 1 base at J, with 12 bases between the two ends. CDR3 length equals 16 residues. Germline CDR1 reads SEHNR; CDR2 reads FQNEAQ (reference sequence). Full variable domain (remainder filled in from reference TRBV7-9 and TRBJ2-5): DTGVSQNPRHKITKRGQNVTFRCDPISEHNRLYWYRQTLGQGPEFLTYFQNEAQLEKSRLLSDRFSAERPKGSFSTLEIQRTEQGDSAMYLCASSLAGGAGQETQYFGPGTRLLVL.